These 31 T cell receptor beta chains were all obtained from the same sample, sequenced in a study of siplizumab effects on memory and regulatory T cells. The protocol was immunoSEQ multiplex PCR, while the TCRdb copy is restricted to in-frame clones and leaves out a portion. The profile shows about 100,000 clones, approximately 94% of them singletons. Sequenced material: non-Treg CD4+ T cells sorted from blood. All receptors come from a human donor in good health.

The genes are TRBV7-9 and TRBJ1-4; D may be TRBD1 (6 bases). Germline V gives CDR1 SEHNR, CDR2 FQNEAQ (reference sequence). Trimming stripped 4 bases from V and 11 bases from J, with 17 bases between. This CDR3 is 14 amino acids long. The CDR3 is CASSSVPQGRKLFF. The CDR3, as DNA: TGTGCCAGCAGCTCCGTGCCCCAGGGGAGGAAACTGTTTTTT.

This clone was picked up one time. V is TRBV19 and J is TRBJ1-5; D remains ambiguous. V was pared by 6 bases and J by 9 bases, with 12 bases between. CDR3 size: 12 residues. Germline assignment: CDR1 LNHDA and CDR2 SQIVND (reference sequence). The CDR3, as DNA: TGTGCCAGTAGCTTTGACTTTCCGCCCCAGCATTTT. Amino acid sequence: CASSFDFPPQHF.

The rearrangement joins TRBV7-3 to TRBJ2-2, with D perhaps assigned TRBD1 or TRBD2 (5 bases each). The length of the CDR3 is 16 residues. Germline V gene lookup returns CDR1 SGHTA and CDR2 FQGTGA. Deletions cut 5 bases from V and 4 bases from J, with 17 bases between. CDR3: CASSPSRGGGTGELFF. CDR3 in DNA: TGTGCCAGCAGCCCCTCCCGTGGGGGTGGCACCGGGGAGCTGTTTTTT. Full variable domain (remainder filled in from reference TRBV7-3 and TRBJ2-2): GAGVSQTPSNKVTEKGKYVELRCDPISGHTALYWYRQSLGQGPEFLIYFQGTGAADDSGLPNDRFFAVRPEGSVSTLKIQRTERGDSAVYLCASSPSRGGGTGELFFGEGSRLTVL.

V is TRBV11-2 and J is TRBJ2-7; TRBD2 matches 9 bases. Trimming removed 3 bases from V and 7 bases from J; junction bases left unmatched: 13. The CDR3 extends over 16 amino acids. From germline, CDR1 is SGHAT and CDR2 FQNNGV. The CDR3 coding sequence is TGTGCCAGCAGCTTTGGTGAGCCTAGCGGGGTGGGAGAGCAGTACTTC. Amino acids: CASSFGEPSGVGEQYF.

V is TRBV7-2 and J is TRBJ1-2; D unclear. Trimming removed 1 base at V and 2 bases at J, with 11 bases between. The CDR3 covers 15 residues. Per the germline V gene, CDR1 is SGHTA and CDR2 is FQGNSA. CDR3 nucleotide sequence: TGTGCCAGCAGCTTAGGGCTACAGCCGAACTATGGCTACACCTTC. Translation gives CASSLGLQPNYGYTF. Filled out from reference TRBV7-2 and TRBJ1-2, the complete variable domain reads GAGVSQSPSNKVTEKGKDVELRCDPISGHTALYWYRQSLGQGLEFLIYFQGNSAPDKSGLPSDRFSAERTGGSVSTLTIQRTQQEDSAVYLCASSLGLQPNYGYTFGSGTRLTVV.

V is TRBV6-1 and J is TRBJ1-1; 7 positions match TRBD1. Germline loops: CDR1 MNHNS, CDR2 SASEGT. The CDR3 covers 14 residues. Losses at the gene ends were 4 bases for V and 0 bases for J; bases not matched to a gene: 2. CDR3 DNA sequence: TGTGCCAGCAGTGGGGACAGATTGAACACTGAAGCTTTCTTT. This encodes CASSGDRLNTEAFF.

This chain uses TRBV19 with TRBJ2-7; unclear D gene. CDR3 length: 13 amino acids. Germline V lookup: CDR1 LNHDA, CDR2 SQIVND (reference sequence). Trimming pared 5 bases from V and 1 base from J, leaving 9 bases between. CDR3 protein: CASSEDLSYEQYF. The CDR3 DNA reads as TGTGCCAGTAGTGAAGACCTGTCCTACGAGCAGTACTTC.

This rearrangement joins TRBV11-2 to TRBJ2-3, with D possibly matching TRBD2 (6 bases). This CDR3 contains 14 residues. V lost 0 bases and J 2 bases, leaving 6 bases between the germline ends. From germline, CDR1 is SGHAT and CDR2 FQNNGV. This CDR3 is CASSLEDYTDTQYF. The CDR3 DNA reads TGTGCCAGCAGCTTAGAGGACTACACAGATACGCAGTATTTT.

The chain has TRBV25-1 and TRBJ2-5; D possibly corresponds to TRBD2 (6 bases). Between the trimmed V and J ends, which lost 3 bases and 4 bases, there was a span of 15 bases. The CDR3 contains 15 residues. Looked up from germline, CDR1 is MGHDK and CDR2 is SYGVNS. CDR3 amino acids: CASSDPFGGRETQYF. The CDR3 DNA reads as TGTGCCAGCAGTGACCCGTTTGGAGGGAGAGAGACCCAGTACTTC.

This chain connects TRBV30 to TRBJ2-3; 16 positions agree with TRBD2. In germline, CDR1 is GTSNPN, CDR2 SVGIG (reference sequence). This CDR3 is built from 16 residues. V lost 1 base to trimming and J lost 4 bases; unmatched junction nucleotides: 2. CDR3 residues: CAWSAGLAGGPDTQYF. CDR3 DNA: TGTGCCTGGAGTGCGGGACTAGCGGGAGGGCCAGATACGCAGTATTTT.

The chain recombines TRBV15 with TRBJ1-2; D unclear. The germline V and J ends were trimmed by 0 bases and 0 bases, with 11 bases remaining between them. This CDR3 spans 16 amino acids. From germline, CDR1 is LNHNV and CDR2 YYDKDF (reference sequence). CDR3 region: CATSRDVGSANYGYTF. The CDR3 nucleotides are TGTGCCACCAGCAGAGATGTAGGTTCTGCTAACTATGGCTACACCTTC.

The V call is TRBV9, the J call TRBJ2-3; 12 positions match TRBD2. The junction had 10 bases not matched to a gene; V was cut back by 3 bases and J by 2 bases. The CDR3 has 18 amino acids. Germline V gives CDR1 SGDLS, CDR2 YYNGEE. In DNA, the CDR3 is TGTGCCAGCAGCGCCCGACTAGGGACTAGCGGGCCCACAGATACGCAGTATTTT. It specifies CASSARLGTSGPTDTQYF.

The chain uses TRBV2 and TRBJ2-1; the D gene could be TRBD1 or TRBD2 (5 bases each). Germline V CDR1 and CDR2: SNHLY, FYNNEI. Trimming took 7 bases from V and 7 from J, leaving 14 bases between them. The CDR3 runs to 13 residues. The CDR3 DNA reads TGTGCCAGCATAGGGGACCCCCAGAATGAGCAGTTCTTC. Translation gives CASIGDPQNEQFF. Combining the CDR3 with reference TRBV2 and TRBJ2-1 gives the whole variable domain EPEVTQTPSHQVTQMGQEVILRCVPISNHLYFYWYRQILGQKVEFLVSFYNNEISEKSEIFDDQFSVERPDGSNFTLKIRSTKLEDSAMYFCASIGDPQNEQFFGPGTRLTVL.

CDR3 DNA sequence: TGTGCCAGCAGTTACTCGAAGGTCGGGACAGCAGAGACCCAGTACTTC. Its translation: CASSYSKVGTAETQYF. The chain carries TRBV6-6 and TRBJ2-5, with 7 bases lining up with TRBD1. The J segment lost 4 bases and the V segment lost 0 bases, leaving 8 bases of the junction unmatched. The V gene's germline CDR1 is MNHNY and CDR2 SVGAGI (reference sequence). The CDR3 has 16 residues.

V gene TRBV6-1 combines with J gene TRBJ1-2, with 8 bases aligning to TRBD1. The germline V gene encodes CDR1 MNHNS and CDR2 SASEGT. CDR3 length: 12 amino acids. Trimming at V came to 5 bases and at J to 7 bases, leaving 3 bases not matched to a gene. CDR3 region: CASSWTGFGYTF. DNA for the CDR3: TGTGCCAGCAGTTGGACAGGGTTTGGCTACACCTTC.

CDR3 coding DNA: TGTGCCAGCAGCCCCCGGGACAGAGATAATTCACCCCTCCACTTT. This encodes CASSPRDRDNSPLHF. The chain couples TRBV7-9 to TRBJ1-6; 7 bases fit TRBD1. CDR1 is SEHNR, CDR2 FQNEAQ, per germline (reference sequence). Trimming took 5 bases from V and 5 from J; bases not matched to a gene: 6. The CDR3 has 15 amino acids. Full variable domain (missing parts from reference TRBV7-9 and TRBJ1-6): DTGVSQNPRHKITKRGQNVTFRCDPISEHNRLYWYRQTLGQGPEFLTYFQNEAQLEKSRLLSDRFSAERPKGSFSTLEIQRTEQGDSAMYLCASSPRDRDNSPLHFGNGTRLTVT.

Comments on this clone: This same CDR3 is encoded by further DNA sequences in the sample. This chain joins TRBV11-2 and TRBJ1-1; no firm D call. Germline V lookup: CDR1 SGHAT, CDR2 FQNNGV. The CDR3 covers 13 residues. Trimming removed 1 base from V and 2 bases from J, with 5 bases in between. The CDR3 loop reads CASSLGRNTEAFF. The CDR3 DNA sequence: TGTGCCAGCAGCTTAGGGCGAAACACTGAAGCTTTCTTT.

The V gene is TRBV2, the J gene TRBJ2-4; either TRBD1 or TRBD2 may fit D (7 bases each). Germline values: CDR1 SNHLY, CDR2 FYNNEI. Trimming stripped 3 bases from V and 16 bases from J, with 25 bases between. The CDR3 is 15 amino acids. CDR3 coding DNA: TGTGCCAGCAGTGATTCTCCGGGGACAGCGACAGCGGGATACTTC. It codes for CASSDSPGTATAGYF.

V usage is TRBV6-4 and J usage is TRBJ1-5; D is unclear. Germline V gene lookup returns CDR1 MRHNA and CDR2 SNTAGT. There are 13 residues in the CDR3. V was shortened by 5 bases and J by 6 bases, with 11 bases between the two germline ends. In nucleotides, the CDR3 is TGTGCCAGCAGTATGTACGAGGGTCAGCCCCAGCATTTT. Translated, it gives CASSMYEGQPQHF.

The rearrangement uses TRBV5-1 and TRBJ2-1, with 8 bases that match TRBD2. Germline V gene lookup returns CDR1 SGHRS and CDR2 YFSETQ. The CDR3 contains 18 residues. Trimming took 3 bases from V and 3 from J; bases not matched to a gene: 14. The CDR3 reads CASSSIFGGSGIYNEQFF. The CDR3 DNA sequence: TGCGCCAGCAGCTCCATCTTCGGGGGTAGCGGGATCTACAATGAGCAGTTCTTC.

The chain has TRBV5-4 and TRBJ2-4, with a tentative D call TRBD2 (5 bases). This CDR3 comprises 17 residues. The germline V and J ends were trimmed by 0 bases and 8 bases, with 21 bases remaining between them. Germline V gives CDR1 SGHNT, CDR2 YYREEE (reference sequence). The CDR3 nucleotides read TGTGCCAGCAGCTTGGACCCCTTTGGGCGGGTCAAGGACATTCAGTACTTC. Translated, it gives CASSLDPFGRVKDIQYF.

The V call is TRBV9, the J call TRBJ2-7; possibly TRBD1 for D (6 bases). CDR3 length: 16 residues. Trimming took 0 bases from V and 6 from J, leaving 19 bases between them. Looked up from germline, CDR1 is SGDLS and CDR2 is YYNGEE. In DNA, the CDR3 is TGTGCCAGCAGCGTAGGCCCCCAGGGGTACGCGGGCGAGCAGTACTTC. This codes for CASSVGPQGYAGEQYF.

The V call is TRBV6-5, the J call TRBJ2-1, with D possibly TRBD2 on 5 matching bases. This CDR3 is 16 amino acids long. Trimming took 0 bases from V and 3 from J, leaving 12 bases between them. From germline, CDR1 is MNHEY and CDR2 SVGAGI. The CDR3 coding sequence is TGTGCCAGCAGTTACTCTGTAACGGGGAGCTACAATGAGCAGTTCTTC. Its protein product is CASSYSVTGSYNEQFF.

J is TRBJ2-7 and V is TRBV15; TRBD1 matches at 10 bases. Looked up from germline, CDR1 is LNHNV and CDR2 is YYDKDF (reference sequence). The CDR3 has 14 residues. V was pared by 3 bases and J by 4 bases, with 3 bases of the junction left unmatched. CDR3 DNA: TGTGCCACCAGCAGGCGGGACAGGGGTTACGAGCAGTACTTC. Its translation is CATSRRDRGYEQYF.

The J gene is TRBJ1-1, the V gene TRBV6-5; tentative D call: TRBD1 (6 bases). CDR3 length: 13 amino acids. CDR1 MNHEY and CDR2 SVGAGI come from the germline V gene. V was pared by 7 bases and J by 9 bases, with 18 bases between. The CDR3: CASTTFAGAKAFF. In DNA, the CDR3 is TGTGCCAGCACTACCTTTGCGGGGGCAAAAGCTTTCTTT.

This clone came up once. The chain joins TRBV7-3 to TRBJ2-1; 12 nucleotides align to TRBD2. V shed 0 bases, J shed 7 bases, and the junction held 4 bases outside the gene matches. Germline V gene sequence: CDR1 SGHTA, CDR2 FQGTGA. This CDR3 is 16 amino acids long. In DNA form, the CDR3 reads TGTGCCAGCAGCTTAACTACGACTAGCGGGAGTAATGAGCAGTTCTTC. Translation: CASSLTTTSGSNEQFF. The whole variable domain, filled in from reference TRBV7-3 and TRBJ2-1, reads GAGVSQTPSNKVTEKGKYVELRCDPISGHTALYWYRQSLGQGPEFLIYFQGTGAADDSGLPNDRFFAVRPEGSVSTLKIQRTERGDSAVYLCASSLTTTSGSNEQFFGPGTRLTVL.

The gene calls are TRBV2 and TRBJ2-2; 9 bases are a match to TRBD1. V lost 8 bases to trimming and J lost 7 bases; unmatched junction nucleotides: 8. This CDR3 comprises 14 residues. Looked up from germline, CDR1 is SNHLY and CDR2 is FYNNEI. CDR3 protein: CASQGQGFFGELFF. In nucleotides, the CDR3 is TGTGCCAGCCAGGGACAGGGCTTTTTCGGGGAGCTGTTTTTT.

This chain joins TRBV19 and TRBJ1-2, with D possibly matching TRBD1 (5 bases). CDR3 size: 14 residues. Trimming shortened V by 1 base and J by 4 bases, and 10 bases separated the two germline ends. Germline V gene lookup returns CDR1 LNHDA and CDR2 SQIVND (reference sequence). DNA for the CDR3: TGTGCCAGTAGTATAGCCAGGGATGTCTATGGCTACACCTTC. Protein product: CASSIARDVYGYTF. Full variable domain (remainder filled in from reference TRBV19 and TRBJ1-2): DGGITQSPKYLFRKEGQNVTLSCEQNLNHDAMYWYRQDPGQGLRLIYYSQIVNDFQKGDIAEGYSVSREKKESFPLTVTSAQKNPTAFYLCASSIARDVYGYTFGSGTRLTVV.

This chain uses TRBV15 with TRBJ2-1, with TRBD1 matching 8 bases. Germline CDR1 is LNHNV and CDR2 is YYDKDF (reference sequence). CDR3 length equals 15 residues. Trimming at V came to 4 bases and at J to 0 bases, leaving 2 bases not matched to a gene. CDR3 amino acids: CATSTGQGSYNEQFF. The CDR3 DNA reads TGTGCCACCAGCACCGGACAGGGCTCCTACAATGAGCAGTTCTTC.

This sequence joins TRBV28 and TRBJ1-3, with unresolved D. The CDR3 length is 16 residues. Trimming took off 10 bases at V and 0 bases at J, with 19 bases between the two ends. Germline CDR1 is MDHEN and CDR2 is SYDVKM. The CDR3 here is CAISQIVGRSGNTIYF. In DNA, the CDR3 is TGTGCCATTTCCCAAATCGTAGGACGCTCTGGAAACACCATATATTTT.

The chain recombines TRBV6-5 with TRBJ1-2; D remains unclear. The CDR3 loop spans 13 amino acids. With 5 bases removed from V and 8 bases from J, the gap between germline ends came to 15 bases. Germline CDR1 is MNHEY and CDR2 is SVGAGI. CDR3 in amino acids: CASSRTESEGYTF. DNA of the CDR3: TGTGCCAGCAGTAGGACCGAATCTGAGGGCTACACCTTC.